The clone carrying this T cell receptor (beta chain) was seen a few times. Its cognate antigen is unknown. The sample comes from a study of cytomegalovirus exposure and HLA in healthy donors. Repertoires were generated with immunoSEQ multiplex PCR, while TCRdb's copy carries only in-frame clones and drops some. The sample holds a few hundred thousand clones, 80% to 85% seen once. General study results and limits: Within the approximately 120 validation repertoires, first-cohort TCR clusters tended to co-occur, according to a later analysis.

Source material: PBMCs. This clonotype originated in a woman in her twenties or thirties in good health and CMV-seropositive.

DNA for the CDR3: TGCAGCGTTGTAGGAGGCAAGGCTTACTACGAGCAGTACTTC. This encodes CSVVGGKAYYEQYF. The V and J genes are TRBV29-1 and TRBJ2-7; the D gene is possibly TRBD2 (5 bases). The CDR3 covers 14 residues. V lost 4 bases, J lost 3 bases, and 16 bases lay in between. Germline V gene lookup returns CDR1 SQVTM and CDR2 ANQGSEA.